The 6 T cell receptor beta chains below were found in one sample sequenced in a study of T cell responses to AZD1222 COVID-19 vaccine. Here immunoSEQ multiplex PCR was the method, and the copy in TCRdb shows in-frame clones only, minus some. This sample yields about 73,000 clones, of which approximately 88% are seen a single time; about 20% belongs to the top ten. The sample was peripheral blood, taken on day 0 of AZD1222 vaccination. Receptor source: an adult in good health.

The chain uses TRBV29-1 and TRBJ2-1; 7 bases are a match to TRBD1. V lost 1 base, J lost 1 base, and 1 base stayed unmatched. CDR3 size: 14 residues. In germline, CDR1 is SQVTM, CDR2 ANQGSEA. CDR3 region: CSVEGGQSYNEQFF. The CDR3 DNA sequence: TGCAGCGTTGAAGGGGGACAGTCCTACAATGAGCAGTTCTTC.

This chain connects TRBV7-9 to TRBJ2-7; 9 positions match TRBD1. The germline V gene encodes CDR1 SEHNR and CDR2 FQNEAQ (reference sequence). The CDR3 loop spans 16 amino acids. V was pared by 2 bases and J by 5 bases, with 10 bases of the junction left unmatched. CDR3 sequence (DNA): TGTGCCAGCAGCTTATTTGCCGGGACAGGGACCCACGAGCAGTACTTC. Its translation is CASSLFAGTGTHEQYF. The full variable domain, completed using reference TRBV7-9 and TRBJ2-7, is DTGVSQNPRHKITKRGQNVTFRCDPISEHNRLYWYRQTLGQGPEFLTYFQNEAQLEKSRLLSDRFSAERPKGSFSTLEIQRTEQGDSAMYLCASSLFAGTGTHEQYFGPGTRLTVT.

The CDR3 DNA follows: TGTGCCAGCAGCCAAGTGTCCACAGGGAGTGGCTACACCTTC. Translating it yields CASSQVSTGSGYTF. The chain links TRBV3-1 (or the pseudogene TRBV3-2) to TRBJ1-2, with D perhaps TRBD1 (6 bases). Germline CDR1 is LGHDT and CDR2 is YNNKEL (reference sequence). The CDR3 has 14 residues. V lost 1 base and J 7 bases, leaving 13 bases between the germline ends.

The V call is TRBV5-1, the J call TRBJ2-7; TRBD1 matches 8 bases. Germline V lookup: CDR1 SGHRS, CDR2 YFSETQ. The CDR3 sequence is 15 residues long. The V and J ends lost 0 bases and 3 bases, in that order; junction bases with no gene match: 5. Here the CDR3 reads CASSLAGTGVYEQYF. In nucleotides, the CDR3 is TGCGCCAGCAGCTTGGCCGGGACAGGAGTCTACGAGCAGTACTTC.

The chain couples TRBV5-1 to TRBJ2-1, with 8 nucleotides matching TRBD1. The CDR3 is made up of 14 amino acids. Germline CDR1 and CDR2: SGHRS and YFSETQ. V shed 2 bases and J 6 bases; nucleotides not matched to a gene: 4. In DNA, the CDR3 is TGCGCCAGCAGCTTTGTCGGGACAGGCAATGAGCAGTTCTTC. As protein: CASSFVGTGNEQFF. The variable domain in full, completed from reference TRBV5-1 and TRBJ2-1, reads KAGVTQTPRYLIKTRGQQVTLSCSPISGHRSVSWYQQTPGQGLQFLFEYFSETQRNKGNFPGRFSGRQFSNSRSEMNVSTLELGDSALYLCASSFVGTGNEQFFGPGTRLTVL.

The chain combines TRBV19 with TRBJ1-5; unclear D gene. The ends were cut back, 5 bases at V and 2 bases at J, with 13 bases in the middle. CDR3 length: 15 residues. Germline-derived CDR1 and CDR2 are LNHDA and SQIVND (reference sequence). CDR3 in DNA: TGTGCCAGTAGTCCCGTGGGAAGGGGCAATCAGCCCCAGCATTTT. Translating it yields CASSPVGRGNQPQHF.